A single TCR beta chain is shown here with its context. This clonotype occurred a few times. Its cognate antigen has yet to be identified. No qualities accompany the bases; no much larger clone lies one base away. This specimen belongs to a study of vaccination and CD4 T cells after COVID-19 (dated by TCRdb to 2022 to 2024). Study-wide context: SARS-CoV-2 positivity had been established in the convalescent patients by nasal swab PCR, and mild disease was recorded in roughly ten of these patients and severe disease in one. The time from the second vaccine dose to post-vaccine blood sampling had a median of roughly 72 days and ranged from about 14 to 250 days. For stimulating the cultures, overlapping spike peptide pools were used, derived from SARS-CoV-2 as well as from the common cold coronaviruses HCoV-NL63, HCoV-OC43 and HCoV-229E. The convalescent cohort comprised six males and four females, including two Hispanic individuals, seven Caucasians, two Asians and one multiracial person. The spike-specific CD4+ TCR repertoire was compared before and after mRNA vaccination in approximately 9 COVID-19 convalescent patients and a handful of infection-naive healthy vaccine recipients. Post-COVID blood samples from convalescent patients were collected a median of around 100 days after diagnosis, with a range of 35 to 161 days. Participants got two doses of the Pfizer-BioNTech BNT162b2 vaccine (n=8) or two doses of the Moderna mRNA-1273 vaccine (n=2). Control cultures received a CEFX viral epitope pool as the positive control, an HIV-1 Nef peptide pool as the negative control, or no peptide.

The library was produced with PCR. DNA from cultured CD4+ T cells was subjected to TCR sequencing with the Oncomine TCR Beta short-read assay at the Johns Hopkins FTIC core. Genomic DNA was extracted from the cultured CD4+ T cells with the QIAamp micro DNA kit. Oncomine TCR Beta libraries made from cultured CD4+ T cells were pooled using unique dual indexes and sequenced on an Illumina iSeq 100. The study's own analysis went as follows. Non-productive sequences were filtered out, and CDR3s that did not start with C, did not end with F or W, or were shorter than 7 amino acids were discarded. Antigen-specific clonotypes were identified using the MANAFEST web application through comparison of peptide-stimulated wells with reference and other culture wells. An FDR below 0.05, an odds ratio above 5, and a productive frequency above 0.1% in at least two of three replicate wells were required for clones to be considered positive. A clonotype was classed as cross-reactive if the clonotype showed significant expansion both in SARS-CoV-2 spike wells and in at least one common cold coronavirus spike condition. Levenshtein distances (stringdist) and unrooted phylogenetic trees (ape) in R version 3.6.1 were used to assess CDR3 homology. In TCRdb, the public reads were trimmed at Q25 with fastp and aligned with MiXCR, with productive beta chains retained. Rows merge per CDR3 protein into single entries with the most common DNA and genes. These V and J calls originate from TCRdb's pipeline instead of the authors' own analysis. The sample profile shows nearly 20,000 distinct CDR3 sequences; about 43% of them were found once. The ten most abundant clones make up about 3% of the sample.

The treatment or condition tag for this specimen amounts to: approximately 11-day PBMC culture with coronavirus spike peptide pools or control peptides (ViraFEST assay). The ViraFEST assay, used in the study, expanded antigen-specific T cells with peptide pools and then identified the expanded clonotypes through TCR sequencing. The positive SARS-CoV-2 PCR tests of the convalescent patients were dated from March to December 2020, before the Alpha, Beta and Delta variants emerged in the United States. PBMCs were cultured at around 2 million per well in IMDM supplemented with approximately 5% human AB serum and around 10 IU/ml IL-2, with about 11 ug/ml peptide pools added. On days 3 and 7, half of the culture medium was replaced with fresh IL-2-containing medium. After approximately 10 days of culture, CD4+ T cells were isolated by negative selection using the EasySep CD4+ T cell isolation kit. Ficoll-Paque Plus gradient centrifugation was used to isolate PBMCs from whole blood, and the isolated PBMCs were then either used fresh or cryopreserved at -140C. In general, triplicate wells were set up for every culture condition.

What the authors observed across the whole study: An increase in the median number of SARS-CoV-2-reactive clonotypes from around 20 after infection to some 40 after vaccination was observed, but the change was not found to be significant. Only a relatively small number of convalescent patients were included in the study, and early timepoints following natural infection were not analyzed. In convalescent patients, nearly all vaccine-specific clones (304 of 307) were found to be mono-reactive for SARS-CoV-2 spike rather than cross-reactive with common cold coronaviruses. Among convalescent patients, a median about 86% of the SARS-CoV-2-reactive clones seen after vaccination appeared only after vaccination, which suggests priming specific to the vaccine.

CDR3 length: 15 amino acids, cysteine to phenylalanine. Of the read, only the CDR3 DNA is kept; its 45 bases are in frame from base 1. As encoded in the germline V gene (reference sequence), CDR1 is LNHNV while CDR2 is YYDKDF. V is pared back by 0 bases and J by 3 bases, with 11 bases lying between the germline termini. The chain joins TRBV15 to TRBJ2-5, with the D gene possibly TRBD1 or TRBD2, each one fitting 5 bases. The material was CD4+ T cells from blood, cultured in vitro, obtained after SARS-CoV-2 vaccination. The TCR originated in a human donor who had recovered from COVID-19. The DNA reads TGTGCCACCAGCAGAGATTTCGGGGCAGAAGAGACCCAGTACTTC. Its protein is CATSRDFGAEETQYF.